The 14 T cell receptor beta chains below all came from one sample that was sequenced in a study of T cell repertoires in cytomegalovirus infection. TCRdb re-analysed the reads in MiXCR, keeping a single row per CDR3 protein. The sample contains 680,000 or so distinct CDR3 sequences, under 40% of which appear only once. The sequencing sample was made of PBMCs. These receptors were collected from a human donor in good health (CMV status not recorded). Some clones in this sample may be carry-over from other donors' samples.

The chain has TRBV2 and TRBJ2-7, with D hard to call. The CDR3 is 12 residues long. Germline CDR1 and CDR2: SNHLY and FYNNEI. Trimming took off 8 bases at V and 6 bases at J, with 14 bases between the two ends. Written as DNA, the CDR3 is TGTGCCAGCGGTTATCTCTTACGCGAGCAGTACTTC. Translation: CASGYLLREQYF.

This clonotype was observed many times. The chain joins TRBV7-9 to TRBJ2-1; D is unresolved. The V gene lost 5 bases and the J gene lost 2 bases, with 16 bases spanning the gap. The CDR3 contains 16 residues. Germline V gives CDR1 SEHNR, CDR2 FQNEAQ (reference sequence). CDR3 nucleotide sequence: TGTGCCAGCAGCCCTTTAATGGGGAATGCCTACAATGAGCAGTTCTTC. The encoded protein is CASSPLMGNAYNEQFF. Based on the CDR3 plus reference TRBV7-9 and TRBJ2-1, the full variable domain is DTGVSQNPRHKITKRGQNVTFRCDPISEHNRLYWYRQTLGQGPEFLTYFQNEAQLEKSRLLSDRFSAERPKGSFSTLEIQRTEQGDSAMYLCASSPLMGNAYNEQFFGPGTRLTVL.

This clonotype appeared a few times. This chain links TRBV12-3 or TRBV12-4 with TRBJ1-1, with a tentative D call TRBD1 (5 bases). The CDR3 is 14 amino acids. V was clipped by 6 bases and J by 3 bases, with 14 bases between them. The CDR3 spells CASRPGRGDTEAFF. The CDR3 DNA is TGTGCCAGCAGACCTGGACGGGGGGACACTGAAGCTTTCTTT.

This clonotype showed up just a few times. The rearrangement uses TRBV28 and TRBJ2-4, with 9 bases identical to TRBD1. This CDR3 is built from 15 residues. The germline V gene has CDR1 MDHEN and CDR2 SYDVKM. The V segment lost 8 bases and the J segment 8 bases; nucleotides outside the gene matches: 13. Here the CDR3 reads CASLSGDRVTDIQYF. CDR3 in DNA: TGTGCCAGCCTCAGCGGGGACAGGGTCACAGACATTCAGTACTTC. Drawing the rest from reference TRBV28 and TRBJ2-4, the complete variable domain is DVKVTQSSRYLVKRTGEKVFLECVQDMDHENMFWYRQDPGLGLRLIYFSYDVKMKEKGDIPEGYSVSREKKERFSLILESASTNQTSMYLCASLSGDRVTDIQYFGAGTRLSVL.

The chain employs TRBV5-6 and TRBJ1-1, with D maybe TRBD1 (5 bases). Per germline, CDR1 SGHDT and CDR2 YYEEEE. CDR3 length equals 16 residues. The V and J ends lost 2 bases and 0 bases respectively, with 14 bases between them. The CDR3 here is CASSFAGATMNTEAFF. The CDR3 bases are TGTGCCAGCAGCTTTGCCGGGGCCACTATGAACACTGAAGCTTTCTTT. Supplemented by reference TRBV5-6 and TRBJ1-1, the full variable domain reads DAGVTQSPTHLIKTRGQQVTLRCSPKSGHDTVSWYQQALGQGPQFIFQYYEEEERQRGNFPDRFSGHQFPNYSSELNVNALLLGDSALYLCASSFAGATMNTEAFFGQGTRLTVV.

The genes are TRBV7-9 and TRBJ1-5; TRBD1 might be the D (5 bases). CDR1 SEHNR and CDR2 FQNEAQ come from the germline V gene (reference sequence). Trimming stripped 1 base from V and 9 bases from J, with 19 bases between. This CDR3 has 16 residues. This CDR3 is CASSLGAEEEGSPQHF. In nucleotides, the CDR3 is TGTGCCAGCAGCTTAGGGGCAGAGGAAGAGGGGTCGCCCCAGCATTTT. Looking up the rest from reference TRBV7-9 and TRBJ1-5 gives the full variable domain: DTGVSQNPRHKITKRGQNVTFRCDPISEHNRLYWYRQTLGQGPEFLTYFQNEAQLEKSRLLSDRFSAERPKGSFSTLEIQRTEQGDSAMYLCASSLGAEEEGSPQHFGDGTRLSIL.

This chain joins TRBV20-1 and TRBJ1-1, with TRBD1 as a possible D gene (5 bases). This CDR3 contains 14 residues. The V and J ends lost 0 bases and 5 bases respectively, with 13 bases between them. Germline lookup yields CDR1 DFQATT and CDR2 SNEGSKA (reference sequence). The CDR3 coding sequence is TGCAGTGCTAGAGATCCGACGGGGCTGACTGAAGCTTTCTTT. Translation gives CSARDPTGLTEAFF.

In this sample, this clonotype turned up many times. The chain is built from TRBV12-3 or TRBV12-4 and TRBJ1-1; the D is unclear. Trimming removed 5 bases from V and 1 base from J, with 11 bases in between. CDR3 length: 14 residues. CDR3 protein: CASSLLGSNTEAFF. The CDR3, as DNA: TGTGCCAGCAGTCTCCTCGGTTCGAACACTGAAGCTTTCTTT.

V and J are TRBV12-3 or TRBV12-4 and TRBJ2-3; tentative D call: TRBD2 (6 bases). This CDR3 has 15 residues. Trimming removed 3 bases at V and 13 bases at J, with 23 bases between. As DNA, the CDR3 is TGTGCCAGCAGTTTTGCGGCGGGACCCGCCCAGGGAGAGTATTTT. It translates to CASSFAAGPAQGEYF.

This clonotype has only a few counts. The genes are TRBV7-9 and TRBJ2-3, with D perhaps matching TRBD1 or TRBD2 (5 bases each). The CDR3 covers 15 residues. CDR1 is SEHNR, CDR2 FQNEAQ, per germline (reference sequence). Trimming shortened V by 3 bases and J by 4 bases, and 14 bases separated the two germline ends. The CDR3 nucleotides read TGTGCCAGCAGCTTCGGGACCCACAGCGCAGATACGCAGTATTTT. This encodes CASSFGTHSADTQYF.

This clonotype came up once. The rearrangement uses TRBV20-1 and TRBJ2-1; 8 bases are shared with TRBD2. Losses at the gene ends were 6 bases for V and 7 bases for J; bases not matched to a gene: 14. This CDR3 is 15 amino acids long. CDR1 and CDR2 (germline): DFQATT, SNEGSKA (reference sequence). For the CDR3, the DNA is TGCAGTGCACCCTTCAGCGGGAGAAGCCGGAATGAGCAGTTCTTC. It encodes CSAPFSGRSRNEQFF.

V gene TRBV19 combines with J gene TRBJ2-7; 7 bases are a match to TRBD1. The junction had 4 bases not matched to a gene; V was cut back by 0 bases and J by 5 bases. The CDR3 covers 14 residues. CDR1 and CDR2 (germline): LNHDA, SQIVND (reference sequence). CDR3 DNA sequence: TGTGCCAGTAGTATAGACTTCGGACAGGACGAGCAGTACTTC. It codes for CASSIDFGQDEQYF.

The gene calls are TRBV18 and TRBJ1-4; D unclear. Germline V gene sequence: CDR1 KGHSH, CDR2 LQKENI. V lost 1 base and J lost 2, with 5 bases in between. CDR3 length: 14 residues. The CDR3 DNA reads TGTGCCAGCTCACCACTTGGCACTAATGAAAAACTGTTTTTT. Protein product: CASSPLGTNEKLFF.

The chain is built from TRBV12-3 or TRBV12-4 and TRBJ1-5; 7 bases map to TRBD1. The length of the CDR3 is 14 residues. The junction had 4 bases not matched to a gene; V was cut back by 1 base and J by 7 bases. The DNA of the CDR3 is TGTGCCAGCAGTTTAGGAGAACAGGGGCAGCCCCAGCATTTT. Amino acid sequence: CASSLGEQGQPQHF.